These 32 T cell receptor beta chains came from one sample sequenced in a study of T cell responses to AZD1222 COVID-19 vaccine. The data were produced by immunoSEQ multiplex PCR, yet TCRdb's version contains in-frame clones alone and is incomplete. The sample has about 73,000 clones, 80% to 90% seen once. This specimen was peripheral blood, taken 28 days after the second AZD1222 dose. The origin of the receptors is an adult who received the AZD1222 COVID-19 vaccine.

CDR3 nucleotide sequence: TGTGCCACCAGTGATTCGGGACTAGCGGTAAGCTCCTACAATGAGCAGTTCTTC. Its translation is CATSDSGLAVSSYNEQFF. The chain links TRBV24-1 to TRBJ2-1; TRBD2 agrees at 11 bases. The CDR3 runs to 18 residues. Trimming took 2 bases from V and 0 from J; bases not matched to a gene: 5. Germline lookup yields CDR1 KGHDR and CDR2 SFDVKD.

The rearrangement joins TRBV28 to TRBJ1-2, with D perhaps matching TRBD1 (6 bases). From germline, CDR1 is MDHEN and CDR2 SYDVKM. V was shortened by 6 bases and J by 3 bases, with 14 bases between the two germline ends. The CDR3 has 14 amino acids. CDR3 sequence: CASSRSGGYYGYTF. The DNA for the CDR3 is TGTGCCAGCAGCCGATCGGGGGGCTACTATGGCTACACCTTC.

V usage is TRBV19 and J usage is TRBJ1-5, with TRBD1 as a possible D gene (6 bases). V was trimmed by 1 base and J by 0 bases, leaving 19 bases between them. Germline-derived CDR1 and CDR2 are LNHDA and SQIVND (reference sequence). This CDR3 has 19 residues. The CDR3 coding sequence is TGTGCCAGTAGTATAGTGAACAGGGCGGGAAGGTATAGCAATCAGCCCCAGCATTTT. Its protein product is CASSIVNRAGRYSNQPQHF.

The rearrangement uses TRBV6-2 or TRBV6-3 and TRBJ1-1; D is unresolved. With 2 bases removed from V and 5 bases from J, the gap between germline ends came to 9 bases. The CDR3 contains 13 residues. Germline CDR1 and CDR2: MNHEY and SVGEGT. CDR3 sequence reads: CASSYESVTEAFF. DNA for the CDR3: TGTGCCAGCAGTTACGAGTCAGTGACTGAAGCTTTCTTT.

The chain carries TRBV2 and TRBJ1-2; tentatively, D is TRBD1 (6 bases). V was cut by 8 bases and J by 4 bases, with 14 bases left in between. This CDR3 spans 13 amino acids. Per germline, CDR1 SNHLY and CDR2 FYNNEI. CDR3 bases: TGTGCCAGCGAAAAACAGGGCGCCTATGGCTACACCTTC. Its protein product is CASEKQGAYGYTF.

DNA for the CDR3: TGTGCCAGCTCACCACCGAGGGTCCGCTACGCGACCCAGTACTTC. Translation gives CASSPPRVRYATQYF. The chain recombines TRBV18 with TRBJ2-5; D possibly corresponds to TRBD2 (5 bases). The V and J ends lost 0 bases and 7 bases respectively, with 15 bases between them. There are 15 residues in the CDR3. Germline V gene lookup returns CDR1 KGHSH and CDR2 LQKENI.

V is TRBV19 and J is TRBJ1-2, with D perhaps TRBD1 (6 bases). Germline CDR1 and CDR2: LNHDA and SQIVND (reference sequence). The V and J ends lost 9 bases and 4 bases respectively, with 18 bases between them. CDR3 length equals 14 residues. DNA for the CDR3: TGTGCCAGCAGCTCTACAGGGACGGTCTATGGCTACACCTTC. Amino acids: CASSSTGTVYGYTF.

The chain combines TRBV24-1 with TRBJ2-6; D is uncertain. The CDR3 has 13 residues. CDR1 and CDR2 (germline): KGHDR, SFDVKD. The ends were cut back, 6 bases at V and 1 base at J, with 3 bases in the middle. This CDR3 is CATSTSGANVLTF. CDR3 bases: TGTGCCACCAGTACGTCTGGGGCCAACGTCCTGACTTTC.

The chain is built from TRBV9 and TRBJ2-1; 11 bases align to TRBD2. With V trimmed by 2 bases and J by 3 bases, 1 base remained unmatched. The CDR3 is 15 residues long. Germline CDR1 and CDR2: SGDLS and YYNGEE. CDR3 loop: CASSVTSGSYNEQFF. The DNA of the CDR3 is TGTGCCAGCAGCGTTACTAGCGGGAGCTACAATGAGCAGTTCTTC. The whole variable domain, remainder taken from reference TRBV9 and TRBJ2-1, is DSGVTQTPKHLITATGQRVTLRCSPRSGDLSVYWYQQSLDQGLQFLIQYYNGEERAKGNILERFSAQQFPDLHSELNLSSLELGDSALYFCASSVTSGSYNEQFFGPGTRLTVL.

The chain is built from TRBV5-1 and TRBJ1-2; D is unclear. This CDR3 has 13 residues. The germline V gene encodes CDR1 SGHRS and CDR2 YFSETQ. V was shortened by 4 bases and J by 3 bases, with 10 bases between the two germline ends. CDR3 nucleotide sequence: TGCGCCAGCAGCCTATCACCGGACTATGGCTACACCTTC. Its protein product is CASSLSPDYGYTF.

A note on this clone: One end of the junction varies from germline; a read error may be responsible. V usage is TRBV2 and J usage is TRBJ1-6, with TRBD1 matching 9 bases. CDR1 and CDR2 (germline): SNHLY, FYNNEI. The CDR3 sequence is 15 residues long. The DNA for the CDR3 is TGTGCCAGCAGGGAAGACAGGGGGGCCTATTCATCCCTCCACTTT. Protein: CASREDRGAYSSLHF.

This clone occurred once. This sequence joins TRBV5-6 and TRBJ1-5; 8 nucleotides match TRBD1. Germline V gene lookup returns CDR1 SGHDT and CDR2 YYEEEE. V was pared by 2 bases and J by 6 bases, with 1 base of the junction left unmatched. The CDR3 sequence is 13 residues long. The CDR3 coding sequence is TGTGCCAGCAGCTTTACAGGGGGTCAGCCCCAGCATTTT. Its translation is CASSFTGGQPQHF. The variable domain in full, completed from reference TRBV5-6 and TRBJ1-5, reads DAGVTQSPTHLIKTRGQQVTLRCSPKSGHDTVSWYQQALGQGPQFIFQYYEEEERQRGNFPDRFSGHQFPNYSSELNVNALLLGDSALYLCASSFTGGQPQHFGDGTRLSIL.

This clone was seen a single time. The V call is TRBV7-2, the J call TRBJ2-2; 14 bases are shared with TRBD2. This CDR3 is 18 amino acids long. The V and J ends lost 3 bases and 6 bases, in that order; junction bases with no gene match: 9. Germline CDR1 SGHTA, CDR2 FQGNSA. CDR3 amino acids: CASSLRTSGGPRSGELFF. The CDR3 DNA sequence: TGTGCCAGCAGCTTGCGGACTAGCGGGGGGCCTAGATCCGGGGAGCTGTTTTTT.

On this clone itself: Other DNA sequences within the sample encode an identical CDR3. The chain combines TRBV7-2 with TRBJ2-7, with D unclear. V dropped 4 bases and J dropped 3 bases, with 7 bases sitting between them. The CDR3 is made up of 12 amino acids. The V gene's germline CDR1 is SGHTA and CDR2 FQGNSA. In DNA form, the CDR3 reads TGTGCCAGCAGCTCCCCCGGCTACGAGCAGTACTTC. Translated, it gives CASSSPGYEQYF. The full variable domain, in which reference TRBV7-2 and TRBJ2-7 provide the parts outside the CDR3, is GAGVSQSPSNKVTEKGKDVELRCDPISGHTALYWYRQSLGQGLEFLIYFQGNSAPDKSGLPSDRFSAERTGGSVSTLTIQRTQQEDSAVYLCASSSPGYEQYFGPGTRLTVT.

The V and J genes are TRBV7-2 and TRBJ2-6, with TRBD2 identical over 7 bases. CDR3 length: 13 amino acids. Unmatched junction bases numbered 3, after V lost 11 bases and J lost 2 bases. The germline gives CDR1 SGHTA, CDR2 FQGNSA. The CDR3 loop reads CAGGVPGANVLTF. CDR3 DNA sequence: TGTGCCGGGGGGGTCCCTGGGGCCAACGTCCTGACTTTC.

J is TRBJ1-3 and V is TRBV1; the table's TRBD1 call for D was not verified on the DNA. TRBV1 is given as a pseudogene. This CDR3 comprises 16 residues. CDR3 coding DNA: TGCACCAGCAGCCGAGTGGACACCCGCTCTGGAAACACCATATATTTT. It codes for CTSSRVDTRSGNTIYF.

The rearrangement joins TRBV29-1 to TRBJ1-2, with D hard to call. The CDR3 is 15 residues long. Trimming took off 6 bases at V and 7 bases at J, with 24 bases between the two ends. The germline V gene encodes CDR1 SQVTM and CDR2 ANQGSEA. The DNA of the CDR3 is TGCAGCGTCATCGGGATGCAGGAGGTGCTTAGTGGCTACACCTTC. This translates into CSVIGMQEVLSGYTF.

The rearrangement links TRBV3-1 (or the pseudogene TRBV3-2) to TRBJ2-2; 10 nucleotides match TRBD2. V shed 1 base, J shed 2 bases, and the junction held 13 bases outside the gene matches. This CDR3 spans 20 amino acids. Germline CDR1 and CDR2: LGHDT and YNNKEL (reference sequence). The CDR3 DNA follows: TGTGCCAGCAGCCAAGTGGGCCCGGGGCTAGCGGGGGTAAACACCGGGGAGCTGTTTTTT. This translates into CASSQVGPGLAGVNTGELFF.

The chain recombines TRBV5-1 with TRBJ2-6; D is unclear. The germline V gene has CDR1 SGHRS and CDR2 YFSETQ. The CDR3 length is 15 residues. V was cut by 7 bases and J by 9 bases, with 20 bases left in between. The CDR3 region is CASAENEGWINVLTF. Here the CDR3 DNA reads TGCGCCAGCGCGGAAAATGAAGGCTGGATCAACGTCCTGACTTTC. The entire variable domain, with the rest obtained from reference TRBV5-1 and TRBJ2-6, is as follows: KAGVTQTPRYLIKTRGQQVTLSCSPISGHRSVSWYQQTPGQGLQFLFEYFSETQRNKGNFPGRFSGRQFSNSRSEMNVSTLELGDSALYLCASAENEGWINVLTFGAGSRLTVL.

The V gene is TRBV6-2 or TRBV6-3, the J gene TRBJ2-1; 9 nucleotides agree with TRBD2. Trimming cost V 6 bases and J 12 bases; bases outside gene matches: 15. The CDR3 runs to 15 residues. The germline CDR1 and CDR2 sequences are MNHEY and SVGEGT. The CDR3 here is CASSPGLAFVVGQFF. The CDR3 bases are TGTGCCAGCAGCCCGGGACTAGCTTTTGTTGTGGGGCAGTTCTTC.

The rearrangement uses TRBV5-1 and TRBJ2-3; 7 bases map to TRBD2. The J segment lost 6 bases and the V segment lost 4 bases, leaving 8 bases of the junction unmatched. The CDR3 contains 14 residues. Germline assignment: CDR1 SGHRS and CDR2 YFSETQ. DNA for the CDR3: TGCGCCAGCAGCCCGGGGGGATCAGCGGATACGCAGTATTTT. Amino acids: CASSPGGSADTQYF.

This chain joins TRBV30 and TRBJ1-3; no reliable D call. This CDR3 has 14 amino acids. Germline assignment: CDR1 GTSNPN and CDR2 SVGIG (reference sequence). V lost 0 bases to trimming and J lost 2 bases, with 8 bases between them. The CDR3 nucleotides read TGTGCCTGGAGTGTACTAGGGACTGGAAACACCATATATTTT. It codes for CAWSVLGTGNTIYF. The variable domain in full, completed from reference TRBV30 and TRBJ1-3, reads SQTIHQWPATLVQPVGSPLSLECTVEGTSNPNLYWYRQAAGRGLQLLFYSVGIGQISSEVPQNLSASRPQDRQFILSSKKLLLSDSGFYLCAWSVLGTGNTIYFGEGSWLTVV.

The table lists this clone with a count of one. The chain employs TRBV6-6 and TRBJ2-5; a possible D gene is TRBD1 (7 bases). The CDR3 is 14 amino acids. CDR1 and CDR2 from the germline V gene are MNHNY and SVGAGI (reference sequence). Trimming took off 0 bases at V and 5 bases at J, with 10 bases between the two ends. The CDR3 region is CASSYSEGAETQYF. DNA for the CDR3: TGTGCCAGCAGTTACTCGGAGGGGGCGGAGACCCAGTACTTC.

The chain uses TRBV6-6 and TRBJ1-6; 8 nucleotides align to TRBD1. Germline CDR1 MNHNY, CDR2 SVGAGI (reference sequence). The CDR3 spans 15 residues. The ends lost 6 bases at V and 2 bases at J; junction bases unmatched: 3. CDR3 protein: CASRGDRTYNSPLHF. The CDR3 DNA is TGTGCCAGCAGGGGGGACAGGACCTATAATTCACCCCTCCACTTT.

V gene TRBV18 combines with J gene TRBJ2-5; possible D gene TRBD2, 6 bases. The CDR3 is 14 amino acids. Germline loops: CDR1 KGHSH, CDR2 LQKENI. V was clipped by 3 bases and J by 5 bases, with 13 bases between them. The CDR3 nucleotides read TGTGCCAGCTCACCCTCGGGAGTTGGGGAGACCCAGTACTTC. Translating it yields CASSPSGVGETQYF.

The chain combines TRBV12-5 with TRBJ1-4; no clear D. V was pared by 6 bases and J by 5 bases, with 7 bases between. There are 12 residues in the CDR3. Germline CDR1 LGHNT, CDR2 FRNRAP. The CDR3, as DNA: TGTGCTAGTGGACCCACCAATGAAAAACTGTTTTTT. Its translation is CASGPTNEKLFF.

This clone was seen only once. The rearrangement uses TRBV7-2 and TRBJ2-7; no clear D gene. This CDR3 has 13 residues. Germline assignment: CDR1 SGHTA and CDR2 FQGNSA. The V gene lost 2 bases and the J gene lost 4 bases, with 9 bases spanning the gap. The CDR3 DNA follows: TGTGCCAGCAGCTTACACCAGCCTTACGAGCAGTACTTC. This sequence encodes CASSLHQPYEQYF.

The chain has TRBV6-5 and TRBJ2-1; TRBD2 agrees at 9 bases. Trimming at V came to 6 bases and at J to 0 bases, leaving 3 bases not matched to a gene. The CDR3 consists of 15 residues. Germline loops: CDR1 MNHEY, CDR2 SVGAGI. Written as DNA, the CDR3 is TGTGCCAGCAGAACACTAGCGGGCTCCTACAATGAGCAGTTCTTC. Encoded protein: CASRTLAGSYNEQFF.

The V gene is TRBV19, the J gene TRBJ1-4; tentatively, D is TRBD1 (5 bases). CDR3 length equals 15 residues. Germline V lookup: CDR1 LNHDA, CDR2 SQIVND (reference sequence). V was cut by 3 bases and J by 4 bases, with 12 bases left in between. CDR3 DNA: TGTGCCAGTAGTATTCATGCGGGGGATAATGAAAAACTGTTTTTT. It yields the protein CASSIHAGDNEKLFF.

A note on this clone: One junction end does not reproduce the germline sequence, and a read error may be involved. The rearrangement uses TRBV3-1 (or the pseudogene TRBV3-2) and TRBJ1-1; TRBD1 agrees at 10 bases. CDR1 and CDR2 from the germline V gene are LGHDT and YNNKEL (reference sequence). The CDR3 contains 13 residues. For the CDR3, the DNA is TGTGCCAGCAGCCAAGATATCCCGACAGGGGGCCTCTTT. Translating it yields CASSQDIPTGGLF.

The DNA for the CDR3 is TGTGCCAGTAGTATCTCCCAGGGGTTTGAGCAGTACGTC. Its translation is CASSISQGFEQYV. The V and J genes are TRBV19 and TRBJ2-7; weak D call: TRBD1 (6 bases). This CDR3 spans 13 amino acids. CDR1 is LNHDA, CDR2 SQIVND, per germline (reference sequence). V lost 3 bases and J 7 bases, leaving 13 bases between the germline ends.

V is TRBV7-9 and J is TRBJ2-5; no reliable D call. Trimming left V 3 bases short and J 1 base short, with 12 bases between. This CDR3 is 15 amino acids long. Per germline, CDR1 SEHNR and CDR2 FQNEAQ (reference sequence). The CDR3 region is CASSFDVRPQETQYF. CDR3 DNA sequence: TGTGCCAGCAGCTTCGATGTCCGGCCCCAAGAGACCCAGTACTTC.